This T cell receptor beta chain was found in a study of monozygotic twins with inflammatory bowel disease (dated by TCRdb to between 2018 and 2021). A note on the overall study: The complete study included roughly 30 monozygotic twin pairs: 19 IBD-discordant Danish pairs and nine German pairs, of which four were IBD-concordant and five were IBD-discordant. Within discordant pairs, disease-associated traits were sought mainly by comparing IBD patients with their genetically identical healthy co-twins. Each individual had, on average, about 151 000 unique TCRalpha sequences and 181 000 unique TCRbeta sequences available for analysis. What the research found in general, with its limitations: No single strong signal or clonotype linked to IBD turned up in the results, so the idea that one exists was not supported. Fewer clonotypes were shared with other individuals by IBD patients than by healthy twins, most markedly in patients showing signs of disease activity. A decrease in TCRbeta repertoire diversity, as measured by inverse Simpson index, was observed in IBD patients compared with their healthy co-twins. Background noise and inter-individual variability may have been introduced into the repertoires by the differing immunosuppressive treatments among patients. The analysis was unable to tell apart different T cell subtypes. Concordant and discordant twins showed no difference in repertoire similarity, possibly because of limited statistical power.

From each donor, a roughly 2.5 ml peripheral blood sample was collected into PAXgene tubes and stored at -80 degrees C. Without any T cell sorting, total RNA was extracted from whole blood using the PAXgene blood miRNA kit on an automated QIAcube. Deep TCRalpha and TCRbeta repertoire profiling with unique molecular barcoding was performed on peripheral blood of monozygotic twin pairs concordant or discordant for inflammatory bowel disease. Smoking habits were recorded for all twin pairs, and individuals were classified as current, former or never smokers. Library construction relied on 5' RACE. Each TCR library was prepared from roughly 3.5 ug of total RNA. cDNA was synthesized with SMARTScribe reverse transcriptase in eight separate reactions per sample. During cDNA synthesis, unique molecular identifiers containing a 6-nucleotide sample barcode were introduced by template switching. TCRalpha and TCRbeta cDNA was amplified by two nested PCRs of around 16 and 10 cycles, with bead purification after each PCR. Before amplification, the cDNA was treated with uracil DNA-glycosylase and purified using the QIAquick PCR purification kit. In the second PCR, Illumina TruSeq-compatible adapters and sample-specific barcodes were added. TapeStation and Qubit were used to check library quality and concentration, and 4 to 6 ng of each library went into the pool. Sequencing of pooled libraries was carried out on an Illumina HiSeq2500 single-index Rapid Run using 2 x 100 bp reads and custom sequencing primers. The authors' pipeline ran thus. MiGEC version 1.2.6 was used for UMI-based consensus assembly to correct PCR and sequencing errors. MiXCR version 2.1.1 was used for V(D)J alignment, clonotype assembly and CDR3 extraction. To normalise gene usage, clonotype sharing and MAIT/NKT TCR abundance, the analysis used the top 1000, 10 000 and 20 000 clonotypes per sample. Diversity was computed as the inverse Simpson index with the vegan R package after downsampling to 27 000 UMIs. Statistical testing used paired Mann-Whitney U tests on the discordant twin pairs and applied Benjamini-Hochberg correction for multiple testing. The reads were reprocessed in TCRdb, with one entry per CDR3 protein sequence and no accompanying DNA. V and J calls and clone size were set by TCRdb, not the authors. This sample's table has entries for about 450,000 distinct CDR3 sequences. The top ten hold 2% to 2.5% of the sample.

From cysteine to phenylalanine, the CDR3 is 15 amino acids long. No DNA accompanies this entry. As encoded in the germline V gene (reference sequence), CDR1 is LNHDA while CDR2 is SQIVND. About this clonotype: Its antigen remains undetermined.

This TCR came from a human donor with ulcerative colitis or Crohn's disease, or a healthy co-twin of an affected twin (not recorded which). Sequencing was performed on blood. The chain couples TRBV19 to TRBJ1-4; TCRdb's D gene call, TRBD1, goes unchecked for lack of DNA. The CDR3 protein sequence reads: CASSKGTGTDEKLFF.